This T cell receptor beta chain appears in the sequencing data of a study of blood T cells in healthy people across ages. Germline lookup yields CDR1 DFQATT and CDR2 SNEGSKA (reference sequence). Trimming left V 6 bases short and J 0 bases short, with 16 bases between. The CDR3 contains 15 residues. For the second PCR, which ran for roughly 7 to 11 cycles, a sample-barcoded 5' primer and a J-beta primer mix were used. Every sample produced at least 2.5 million CDR3-containing paired-end reads. Using its own MiXCR run on the 5' RACE reads, TCRdb lists one record per CDR3 protein. Of about 720,000 distinct CDR3 sequences in the sample, about 20% were seen once. Only a few counts were recorded for this clonotype.

Sequenced: blood. The clonotype comes from a man aged 70 or older in good health. This chain links TRBV20-1 with TRBJ2-3; the D is unclear. CDR3 sequence reads: CSALLSTYSTDTQYF. CDR3 nucleotide sequence: TGCAGTGCCCTACTCTCGACATATAGCACAGATACGCAGTATTTT.